A single sample is the source of the 16 T cell receptor beta chains below, sequenced in a study of cytomegalovirus exposure and HLA in healthy donors. A multiplex PCR was run with 60 Vbeta primers and 13 Jbeta primers. TCRdb keeps only in-frame clones here, not all; method: immunoSEQ multiplex PCR. Of about 230,000 clones in the sample, more than 70% were seen once. The sequencing input was PBMCs. The receptors derive from a human donor in good health.

The genes are TRBV5-1 and TRBJ2-1; tentative D call: TRBD2 (6 bases). The V end lost 1 base, the J end lost 6 bases, and 17 bases lay between the germline ends. There are 16 residues in the CDR3. The germline CDR1 and CDR2 sequences are SGHRS and YFSETQ. CDR3 region: CASSLREKEKPNEQFF. The CDR3 bases are TGCGCCAGCAGCTTGCGGGAGAAAGAAAAGCCCAATGAGCAGTTCTTC. Using reference TRBV5-1 and TRBJ2-1 for the parts outside the CDR3, the full variable domain is KAGVTQTPRYLIKTRGQQVTLSCSPISGHRSVSWYQQTPGQGLQFLFEYFSETQRNKGNFPGRFSGRQFSNSRSEMNVSTLELGDSALYLCASSLREKEKPNEQFFGPGTRLTVL.

This sequence joins TRBV7-9 and TRBJ2-7; 10 nucleotides match TRBD2. From germline, CDR1 is SEHNR and CDR2 FQNEAQ (reference sequence). The CDR3 totals 17 residues. With 0 bases clipped from V and 2 bases from J, the junction kept 7 bases outside the gene matches. This chain's CDR3 is CASSLAAALAGTYEQYF. In nucleotides, the CDR3 is TGTGCCAGCAGCTTAGCGGCGGCACTAGCGGGGACCTACGAGCAGTACTTC.

V is TRBV2 and J is TRBJ2-5; no clear D. V was cut by 7 bases and J by 0 bases, with 6 bases left in between. This CDR3 is built from 12 residues. Germline assignment: CDR1 SNHLY and CDR2 FYNNEI. This CDR3 is CASNSYQETQYF. Here the CDR3 DNA reads TGTGCCAGCAATAGCTACCAAGAGACCCAGTACTTC.

This chain uses TRBV29-1 with TRBJ2-5; 9 bases map to TRBD2. The closer fit of TRBJ2-7 to the DNA end suggests the J call may be wrong. Germline assignment: CDR1 SQVTM and CDR2 ANQGSEA. The CDR3 is 13 residues long. CDR3 sequence: CSVRAGGSYEQYF. DNA of the CDR3: TGCAGCGTTAGAGCGGGAGGATCCTACGAGCAGTACTTC.

This chain links TRBV15 with TRBJ2-3, with D unresolved. Germline V gene data show CDR1 as LNHNV and CDR2 as YYDKDF (reference sequence). The length of the CDR3 is 13 residues. With 2 bases removed from V and 5 bases from J, the gap between germline ends came to 8 bases. The DNA for the CDR3 is TGTGCCACCAGCAGACGGTCTTTAGATACGCAGTATTTT. Its protein product is CATSRRSLDTQYF.

The CDR3 DNA follows: TGTGCCAGCTCACCCGCGACAGGGGGCACGAACTATGGCTACACCTTC. Amino acid sequence: CASSPATGGTNYGYTF. The rearrangement uses TRBV18 and TRBJ1-2, with TRBD1 matching over 10 bases. The CDR3 totals 16 residues. The junction had 6 bases not matched to a gene; V was cut back by 3 bases and J by 2 bases. Germline assignment: CDR1 KGHSH and CDR2 LQKENI.

This clone was counted a few times. This chain connects TRBV29-1 to TRBJ2-7; tentatively, D is TRBD1 (6 bases). The CDR3 totals 13 residues. With 2 bases removed from V and 7 bases from J, the gap between germline ends came to 15 bases. Germline values: CDR1 SQVTM, CDR2 ANQGSEA. The DNA of the CDR3 is TGCAGCGTTGAAACAGGGTCGGCTAAGGAGCAGTACTTC. Its protein product is CSVETGSAKEQYF.

The chain carries TRBV5-8 and TRBJ1-4, with TRBD1 as a possible D gene (5 bases). CDR1 is SGHTS, CDR2 YDEGEE, per germline. The V and J ends lost 4 bases and 5 bases respectively, with 21 bases between them. The CDR3 consists of 17 residues. DNA of the CDR3: TGTGCCAGCAGCCCGGACATTCCGGTGGACAAGAATGAAAAACTGTTTTTT. It encodes CASSPDIPVDKNEKLFF.

The J gene is TRBJ2-3, the V gene TRBV6-5; D is possibly TRBD2 (5 bases). Germline V lookup: CDR1 MNHEY, CDR2 SVGAGI. The CDR3 runs 15 residues. The V and J ends lost 5 bases and 0 bases respectively, with 12 bases between them. The CDR3 DNA sequence: TGTGCCAGCAGTCGACTAAAGGGAAGCACAGATACGCAGTATTTT. Protein: CASSRLKGSTDTQYF.

This chain joins TRBV25-1 and TRBJ2-3, with 12 positions matching TRBD1. The V gene's germline CDR1 is MGHDK and CDR2 SYGVNS. The V segment lost 0 bases and the J segment 5 bases; nucleotides outside the gene matches: 6. This CDR3 has 17 amino acids. CDR3 DNA: TGTGCCAGCAGTGAATATACTGGGACAGGGGGCAAAGATACGCAGTATTTT. This translates into CASSEYTGTGGKDTQYF.

The chain uses TRBV28 and TRBJ2-5, with D maybe TRBD2 (6 bases). This CDR3 region has 15 residues. The germline CDR1 and CDR2 sequences are MDHEN and SYDVKM. Trimming removed 6 bases from V and 5 bases from J, with 19 bases in between. This chain's CDR3 is CASSLLTPGGETQYF. DNA of the CDR3: TGTGCCAGCAGCCTCCTTACACCCGGAGGGGAGACCCAGTACTTC.

The chain employs TRBV5-6 and TRBJ2-6; 7 bases fit TRBD2. The CDR3 has 15 residues. Germline loops: CDR1 SGHDT, CDR2 YYEEEE. V shed 4 bases, J shed 3 bases, and the junction held 4 bases outside the gene matches. CDR3 nucleotides: TGTGCCAGCAGCGTGGGGACTATTGGGGCCAACGTCCTGACTTTC. Protein sequence: CASSVGTIGANVLTF.

This clone was found many times. The J gene is TRBJ2-3, the V gene TRBV7-6; 7 bases map to TRBD2. Germline values: CDR1 SGHVS, CDR2 FNYEAQ. CDR3 length equals 16 residues. V trimming: 0 bases; J trimming: 2 bases; junction bases outside the gene matches: 5. CDR3 DNA sequence: TGTGCCAGCAGCTTAGCTGGCGGGAGCTCCACAGATACGCAGTATTTT. It is translated as CASSLAGGSSTDTQYF.

The rearrangement joins TRBV12-5 to TRBJ2-2; 8 bases map to TRBD1. V lost 1 base and J lost 5; bases outside the gene matches: 6. The CDR3 consists of 16 residues. In germline, CDR1 is LGHNT, CDR2 FRNRAP. The DNA for the CDR3 is TGTGCTAGTGGTTTGGCCGGGACAGGACTGACCGGGGAGCTGTTTTTT. Amino acids: CASGLAGTGLTGELFF.

The gene calls are TRBV6-6 and TRBJ2-1; 7 bases line up with TRBD2. CDR3 length: 16 amino acids. V shed 0 bases, J shed 1 base, and the junction held 3 bases outside the gene matches. CDR1 is MNHNY, CDR2 SVGAGI, per germline (reference sequence). CDR3 residues: CASSYSSSGSYNEQFF. The CDR3 nucleotides read TGTGCCAGCAGTTACTCGTCTAGCGGTTCCTACAATGAGCAGTTCTTC.

V gene TRBV7-3 combines with J gene TRBJ2-7; 8 bases are shared with TRBD2. This CDR3 comprises 15 residues. After removal of 5 bases from V and 4 bases from J, the junction contained 10 bases not matched to a gene. Germline V gene data show CDR1 as SGHTA and CDR2 as FQGTGA. Here the CDR3 reads CASSPSGGGWYEQYF. DNA for the CDR3: TGTGCCAGCAGCCCAAGCGGGGGCGGTTGGTACGAGCAGTACTTC. Combining the CDR3 with reference TRBV7-3 and TRBJ2-7 gives the whole variable domain GAGVSQTPSNKVTEKGKYVELRCDPISGHTALYWYRQSLGQGPEFLIYFQGTGAADDSGLPNDRFFAVRPEGSVSTLKIQRTERGDSAVYLCASSPSGGGWYEQYFGPGTRLTVT.